Below, 18 T cell receptor beta chains from the same sample are listed, as sequenced in a study of blood T cell repertoires in COVID-19. This table comes from immunoSEQ multiplex PCR, and its TCRdb copy is limited to in-frame clones, with some not included. The table records tens of thousands of clones, about 89% of them present only once. Sequenced sample: PBMCs or T cells enriched from blood (not recorded which). These receptors all come from a woman between 45 and 60 years old with acute COVID-19.

The chain couples TRBV11-3 to TRBJ2-4; possible D gene TRBD2, 5 bases. CDR3 length: 20 amino acids. V was cut by 1 base and J by 0 bases, with 22 bases left in between. Germline-derived CDR1 and CDR2 are SGHNT and YENEEA. CDR3 in DNA: TGTGCCAGCAGCTTAGTTTTCGGCGGGTTACCTACCCAAGCCAAAAACATTCAGTACTTC. This sequence encodes CASSLVFGGLPTQAKNIQYF.

The chain has TRBV4-3 and TRBJ1-1, with a weak D call TRBD1 (5 bases). V was cut by 5 bases and J by 1 base, with 14 bases left in between. This CDR3 is 15 amino acids long. Germline CDR1 LGHNA, CDR2 YSLEER. DNA of the CDR3: TGCGCCAGCAGCTACCAATCTACAGGGAACACTGAAGCTTTCTTT. This codes for CASSYQSTGNTEAFF.

V gene TRBV29-1 combines with J gene TRBJ2-7, with TRBD1 matching over 7 bases. Germline V gives CDR1 SQVTM, CDR2 ANQGSEA. The CDR3 sequence is 13 residues long. V trimming: 7 bases; J trimming: 3 bases; junction bases outside the gene matches: 9. In DNA, the CDR3 is TGCAGCGCCGGGACAGAGAAAGACTACGAGCAGTACTTC. Amino acid sequence: CSAGTEKDYEQYF.

V usage is TRBV27 and J usage is TRBJ2-3; perhaps TRBD1 as D (6 bases). Germline lookup yields CDR1 MNHEY and CDR2 SMNVEV (reference sequence). V was shortened by 5 bases and J by 3 bases, with 15 bases between the two germline ends. The CDR3 extends over 15 amino acids. The CDR3 coding sequence is TGTGCCAGCAGTCCGACAGGTGGGAGAACAGATACGCAGTATTTT. Amino acids: CASSPTGGRTDTQYF.

This clone was counted a single time. The V call is TRBV4-1, the J call TRBJ1-1; D ambiguous. This CDR3 is 15 amino acids long. Germline CDR1 MGHRA, CDR2 YSYEKL. Trimming shortened V by 1 base and J by 1 base, and 10 bases separated the two germline ends. The CDR3 reads CASSQVASGNTEAFF. CDR3 coding DNA: TGCGCCAGCAGCCAAGTGGCCAGTGGGAACACTGAAGCTTTCTTT.

The chain couples TRBV30 to TRBJ2-2, with D maybe TRBD2 (6 bases). Germline-derived CDR1 and CDR2 are GTSNPN and SVGIG (reference sequence). The CDR3 consists of 14 residues. V was shortened by 5 bases and J by 6 bases, with 16 bases between the two germline ends. CDR3 loop: CAWLRGLRAGELFF. The CDR3 coding sequence is TGTGCCTGGCTGCGGGGACTCAGGGCCGGGGAGCTGTTTTTT.

The genes are TRBV25-1 and TRBJ2-7; a possible D gene is TRBD2 (5 bases). CDR1 and CDR2 from the germline V gene are MGHDK and SYGVNS. The V gene lost 5 bases and the J gene lost 9 bases, with 23 bases spanning the gap. The CDR3 has 15 residues. The CDR3 DNA sequence: TGTGCCAGCAGTCCTTATCCCCGGGAAGCCCGAGGGCAGTACTTC. Translated: CASSPYPREARGQYF.

The chain has TRBV6-5 and TRBJ1-2; 7 bases align to TRBD1. There are 13 residues in the CDR3. Losses at the gene ends were 5 bases for V and 7 bases for J; bases not matched to a gene: 7. Germline loops: CDR1 MNHEY, CDR2 SVGAGI. The CDR3 loop is CASSPDRDGGYTF. CDR3 in DNA: TGTGCCAGCAGTCCCGACAGGGACGGTGGCTACACCTTC.

This clone showed up just a few times. This chain uses TRBV20-1 with TRBJ1-5, with 7 bases lining up with TRBD1. V shed 3 bases, J shed 2 bases, and the junction held 4 bases outside the gene matches. Germline V gene lookup returns CDR1 DFQATT and CDR2 SNEGSKA (reference sequence). The CDR3 totals 14 residues. CDR3 protein: CSASRQGGNQPQHF. The CDR3 DNA reads as TGCAGTGCTAGTCGGCAGGGGGGCAATCAGCCCCAGCATTTT.

This chain links TRBV7-2 with TRBJ1-5; the match to TRBD1 covers 8 bases. The CDR3 totals 15 residues. Germline lookup yields CDR1 SGHTA and CDR2 FQGNSA. Germline trimming cut 4 bases from V and 5 bases from J; bases unmatched to any gene: 7. CDR3: CASSWAGGQDQPQHF. DNA of the CDR3: TGTGCCAGCAGCTGGGCTGGGGGACAGGATCAGCCCCAGCATTTT.

This rearrangement joins TRBV28 to TRBJ1-5; 12 positions agree with TRBD1. Germline V gene sequence: CDR1 MDHEN, CDR2 SYDVKM. This CDR3 contains 15 residues. Trimming cost V 4 bases and J 6 bases; bases outside gene matches: 4. The CDR3 region is CASSWGQGAGQPQHF. In DNA, the CDR3 is TGTGCCAGCAGTTGGGGACAGGGGGCTGGTCAGCCCCAGCATTTT. The entire variable domain, with the rest obtained from reference TRBV28 and TRBJ1-5, is as follows: DVKVTQSSRYLVKRTGEKVFLECVQDMDHENMFWYRQDPGLGLRLIYFSYDVKMKEKGDIPEGYSVSREKKERFSLILESASTNQTSMYLCASSWGQGAGQPQHFGDGTRLSIL.

This chain links TRBV6-2 or TRBV6-3 with TRBJ2-7, with unresolved D. Germline-derived CDR1 and CDR2 are MNHEY and SVGEGT. V shed 3 bases and J shed 6 bases, with 15 bases lying between them. The CDR3 is 14 amino acids. The CDR3 bases are TGTGCCAGCAGTTATAACACACGGCGAGGCGAGCAGTACTTC. Its protein is CASSYNTRRGEQYF.

This clone came up once. The chain employs TRBV19 and TRBJ1-5, with TRBD1 as a possible D gene (5 bases). Trimming left V 0 bases short and J 7 bases short, with 10 bases between. Germline V lookup: CDR1 LNHDA, CDR2 SQIVND (reference sequence). There are 14 residues in the CDR3. CDR3 protein: CASSIDGAGQPQHF. The CDR3, as DNA: TGTGCCAGTAGTATAGACGGGGCGGGGCAGCCCCAGCATTTT.

This chain's CDR3 is CATSGDRGPGEEKLFF. The CDR3, as DNA: TGTGCCACCAGTGGGGACAGGGGGCCTGGTGAGGAAAAACTGTTTTTT. The rearrangement uses TRBV24-1 and TRBJ1-4, with 12 nucleotides matching TRBD1. This CDR3 region has 16 residues. Losses at the gene ends were 5 bases for V and 8 bases for J; bases not matched to a gene: 8. The germline gives CDR1 KGHDR, CDR2 SFDVKD.

V and J are TRBV19 and TRBJ1-4; D perhaps matches TRBD1 (5 bases). Germline loops: CDR1 LNHDA, CDR2 SQIVND (reference sequence). Trimming removed 5 bases from V and 15 bases from J, with 13 bases in between. This CDR3 contains 11 residues. CDR3 nucleotide sequence: TGTGCCAGTAGTGTGGACAACTGGTTGTTTTTT. Its translation: CASSVDNWLFF. Drawing the rest from reference TRBV19 and TRBJ1-4, the complete variable domain is DGGITQSPKYLFRKEGQNVTLSCEQNLNHDAMYWYRQDPGQGLRLIYYSQIVNDFQKGDIAEGYSVSREKKESFPLTVTSAQKNPTAFYLCASSVDNWLFFGSGTQLSVL.

V gene TRBV5-4 combines with J gene TRBJ2-1; perhaps TRBD1 as D (6 bases). Germline CDR1 SGHNT, CDR2 YYREEE (reference sequence). The CDR3 contains 13 residues. V was shortened by 1 base and J by 9 bases, with 11 bases between the two germline ends. CDR3 nucleotides: TGTGCCAGCAGCTTGAATTACAGGGTTGAGCAGTTCTTC. It encodes CASSLNYRVEQFF.

The chain couples TRBV3-1 (or the pseudogene TRBV3-2) to TRBJ2-3, with 8 bases matching TRBD1. The CDR3 consists of 16 residues. The germline V gene has CDR1 LGHDT and CDR2 YNNKEL (reference sequence). The V gene end was trimmed by 2 bases and the J gene end by 3 bases; junction bases not matched to a gene: 7. The CDR3 spells CASSQMINRGTDTQYF. CDR3 DNA sequence: TGTGCCAGCAGCCAAATGATTAACAGGGGGACAGATACGCAGTATTTT.

This sequence joins TRBV9 and TRBJ2-1; D uncertain. Trimming removed 0 bases from V and 5 bases from J, with 6 bases in between. This CDR3 has 13 amino acids. Germline lookup yields CDR1 SGDLS and CDR2 YYNGEE. In DNA form, the CDR3 reads TGTGCCAGCAGCGTAGCACAGAACAATGAGCAGTTCTTC. Protein sequence: CASSVAQNNEQFF. The full variable domain, its missing parts supplied by reference TRBV9 and TRBJ2-1, is DSGVTQTPKHLITATGQRVTLRCSPRSGDLSVYWYQQSLDQGLQFLIQYYNGEERAKGNILERFSAQQFPDLHSELNLSSLELGDSALYFCASSVAQNNEQFFGPGTRLTVL.